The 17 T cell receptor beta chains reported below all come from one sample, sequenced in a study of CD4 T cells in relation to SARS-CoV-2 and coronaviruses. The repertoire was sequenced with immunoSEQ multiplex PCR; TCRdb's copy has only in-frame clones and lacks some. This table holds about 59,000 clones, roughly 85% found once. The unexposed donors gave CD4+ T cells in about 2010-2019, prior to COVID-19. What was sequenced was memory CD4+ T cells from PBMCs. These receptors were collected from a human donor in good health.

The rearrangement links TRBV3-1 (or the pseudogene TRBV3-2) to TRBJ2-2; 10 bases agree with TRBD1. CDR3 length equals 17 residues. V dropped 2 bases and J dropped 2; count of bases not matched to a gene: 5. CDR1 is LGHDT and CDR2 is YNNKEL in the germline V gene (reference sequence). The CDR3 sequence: CASSQYRDRGNTGELFF. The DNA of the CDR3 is TGTGCCAGCAGCCAATACCGGGACAGGGGAAACACCGGGGAGCTGTTTTTT.

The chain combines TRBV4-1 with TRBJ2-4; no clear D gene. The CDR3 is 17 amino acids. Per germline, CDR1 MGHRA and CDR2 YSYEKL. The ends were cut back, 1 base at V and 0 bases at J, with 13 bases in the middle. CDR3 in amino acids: CASSQVDMGLAKNIQYF. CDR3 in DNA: TGCGCCAGCAGCCAAGTCGACATGGGTTTAGCCAAAAACATTCAGTACTTC.

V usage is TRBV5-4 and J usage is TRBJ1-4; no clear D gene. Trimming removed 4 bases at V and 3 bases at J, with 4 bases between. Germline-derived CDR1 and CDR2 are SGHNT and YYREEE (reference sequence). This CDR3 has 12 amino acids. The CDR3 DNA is TGTGCCAGCAGCGGGGCTAATGAAAAACTGTTTTTT. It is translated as CASSGANEKLFF.

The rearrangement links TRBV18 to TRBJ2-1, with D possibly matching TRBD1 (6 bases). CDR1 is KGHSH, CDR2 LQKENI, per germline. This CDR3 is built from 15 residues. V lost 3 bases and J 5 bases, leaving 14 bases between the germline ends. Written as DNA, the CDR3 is TGTGCCAGCTCACCTAGGACAGCAACAAACAATGAGCAGTTCTTC. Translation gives CASSPRTATNNEQFF.

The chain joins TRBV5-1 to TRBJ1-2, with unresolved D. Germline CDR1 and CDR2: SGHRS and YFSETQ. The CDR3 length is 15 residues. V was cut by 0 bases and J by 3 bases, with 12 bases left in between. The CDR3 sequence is CASSLDSQGHYGYTF. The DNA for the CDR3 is TGCGCCAGCAGCTTGGACAGCCAAGGGCACTATGGCTACACCTTC.

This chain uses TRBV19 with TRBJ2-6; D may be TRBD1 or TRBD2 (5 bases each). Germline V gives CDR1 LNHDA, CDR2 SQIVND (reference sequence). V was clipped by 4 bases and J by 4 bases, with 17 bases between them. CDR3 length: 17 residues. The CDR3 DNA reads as TGTGCCAGTAGTACCGGGACGGTCCGTCTCGGGGCCAACGTCCTGACTTTC. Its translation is CASSTGTVRLGANVLTF.

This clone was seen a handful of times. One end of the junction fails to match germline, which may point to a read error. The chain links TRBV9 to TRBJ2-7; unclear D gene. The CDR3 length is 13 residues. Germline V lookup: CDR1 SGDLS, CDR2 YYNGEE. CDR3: CASSAGPSHEQYF. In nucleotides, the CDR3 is TGTGCCAGCAGCGCAGGACCCTCCCACGAGCAGTACTTC.

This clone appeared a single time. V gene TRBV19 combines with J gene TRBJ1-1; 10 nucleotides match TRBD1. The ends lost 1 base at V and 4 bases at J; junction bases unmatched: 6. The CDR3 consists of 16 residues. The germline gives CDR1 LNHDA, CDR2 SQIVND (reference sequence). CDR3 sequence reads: CASSIVEGTGVTEAFF. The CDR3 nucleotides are TGTGCCAGTAGTATAGTTGAAGGGACAGGGGTCACTGAAGCTTTCTTT.

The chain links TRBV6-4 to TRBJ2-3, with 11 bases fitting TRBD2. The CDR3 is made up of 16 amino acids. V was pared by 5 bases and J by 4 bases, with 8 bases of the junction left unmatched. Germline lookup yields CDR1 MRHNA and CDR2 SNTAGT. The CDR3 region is CASSKTSGSSPDTQYF. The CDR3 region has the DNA TGTGCCAGCAGTAAAACTAGCGGGAGTAGTCCAGATACGCAGTATTTT.

CDR3 residues: CASSLAASGRALTGELFF. The CDR3 DNA is TGCGCCAGCAGCTTGGCGGCTAGCGGGAGGGCCTTGACCGGGGAGCTGTTTTTT. J is TRBJ2-2 and V is TRBV5-1; 12 bases map to TRBD2. Per the germline V gene, CDR1 is SGHRS and CDR2 is YFSETQ. CDR3 length equals 18 residues. The V segment lost 0 bases and the J segment 5 bases; nucleotides outside the gene matches: 8. Complete variable domain (other parts from reference TRBV5-1 and TRBJ2-2): KAGVTQTPRYLIKTRGQQVTLSCSPISGHRSVSWYQQTPGQGLQFLFEYFSETQRNKGNFPGRFSGRQFSNSRSEMNVSTLELGDSALYLCASSLAASGRALTGELFFGEGSRLTVL.

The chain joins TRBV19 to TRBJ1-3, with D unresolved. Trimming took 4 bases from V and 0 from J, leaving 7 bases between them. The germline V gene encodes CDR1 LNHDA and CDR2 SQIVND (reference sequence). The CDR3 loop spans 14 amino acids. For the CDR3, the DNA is TGTGCCAGTAGTAGAGGCGACTCTGGAAACACCATATATTTT. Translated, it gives CASSRGDSGNTIYF.

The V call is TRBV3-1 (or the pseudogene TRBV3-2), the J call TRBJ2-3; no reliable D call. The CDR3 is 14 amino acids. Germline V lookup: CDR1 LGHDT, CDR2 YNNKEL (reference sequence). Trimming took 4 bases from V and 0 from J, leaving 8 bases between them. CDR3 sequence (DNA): TGTGCCAGCAGCCGTAAGACAAGCACAGATACGCAGTATTTT. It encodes CASSRKTSTDTQYF.

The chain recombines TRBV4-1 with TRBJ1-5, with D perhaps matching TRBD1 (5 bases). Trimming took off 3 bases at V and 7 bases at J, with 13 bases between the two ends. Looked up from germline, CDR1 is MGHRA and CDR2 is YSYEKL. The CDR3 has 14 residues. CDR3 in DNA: TGCGCCAGCAGCCAGGGGCGGGGTGTCCAGCCCCAGCATTTT. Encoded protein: CASSQGRGVQPQHF.

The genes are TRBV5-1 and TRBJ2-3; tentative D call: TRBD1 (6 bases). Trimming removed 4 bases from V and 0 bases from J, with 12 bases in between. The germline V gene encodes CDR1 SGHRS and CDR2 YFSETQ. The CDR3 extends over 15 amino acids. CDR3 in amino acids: CASSNRTASTDTQYF. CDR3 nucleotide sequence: TGCGCCAGCAGCAATAGGACAGCTAGCACAGATACGCAGTATTTT.

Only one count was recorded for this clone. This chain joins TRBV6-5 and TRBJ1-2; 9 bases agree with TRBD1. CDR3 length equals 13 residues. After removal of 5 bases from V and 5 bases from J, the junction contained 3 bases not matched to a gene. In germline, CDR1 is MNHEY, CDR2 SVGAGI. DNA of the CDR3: TGTGCCAGCAGTCGGGACAGGGTTTATGGCTACACCTTC. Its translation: CASSRDRVYGYTF.

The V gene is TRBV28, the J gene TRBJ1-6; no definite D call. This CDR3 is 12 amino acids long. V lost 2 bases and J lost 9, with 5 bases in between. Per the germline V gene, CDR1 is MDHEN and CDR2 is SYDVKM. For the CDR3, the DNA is TGTGCCAGCAGTTTAGAGGGTTCACCCCTCCACTTT. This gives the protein CASSLEGSPLHF.

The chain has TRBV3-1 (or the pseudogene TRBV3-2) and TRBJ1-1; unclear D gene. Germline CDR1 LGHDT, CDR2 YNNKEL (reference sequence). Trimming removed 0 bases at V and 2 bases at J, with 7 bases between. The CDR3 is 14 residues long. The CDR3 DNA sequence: TGTGCCAGCAGCCAAGAAAGGGCAAACACTGAAGCTTTCTTT. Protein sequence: CASSQERANTEAFF.